The rows below give T cell receptor beta chains drawn from one sample of a study of T cell changes during pregnancy in multiple sclerosis. The method was immunoSEQ multiplex PCR; TCRdb's version includes in-frame clones alone and lacks a portion of them. The repertoire consists of 95,000 to 150,000 clones, with roughly 92% occurring once and the leading ten covering 6.2%. The source was peripheral blood, collected before pregnancy. Receptor source: a female donor with multiple sclerosis, enrolled in a pregnancy study. Both conserved end residues are part of each CDR3. A D gene is named only where the DNA matches it firmly. Clone size is not always given. Where it is, it says once, few, many or a class for expanded clones.

V	J	D	size	DNA	CDR3
TRBV27	TRBJ1-1	NA	NA	TGTGCCAGCAGTAAACAGGGCACGAACACTGAAGCTTTCTTT	CASSKQGTNTEAFF
TRBV7-9	TRBJ1-4	TRBD1	NA	TGTGCCAGCAGCGACCCGGAGACAGGGATCACGTATGAAAAACTGTTTTTT	CASSDPETGITYEKLFF
TRBV9	TRBJ2-2	NA	NA	TGTGCCAGCAGCGTAGGGCAGGGTGGCAGAACCGGGGAGCTGTTTTTT	CASSVGQGGRTGELFF
TRBV4-1	TRBJ2-3	NA	NA	TGCGCCAGCAGCCATACAGGGTCAGATACGCAGTATTTT	CASSHTGSDTQYF
TRBV2	TRBJ1-1	NA	NA	TGTGCCAGCCAGACACCGAACACTGAAGCTTTCTTT	CASQTPNTEAFF
TRBV5-6	TRBJ2-2	TRBD1	NA	TGTGCCAGCAGCTTAACGGACAGGGCGAACACCGGGGAGCTGTTTTTT	CASSLTDRANTGELFF
TRBV7-3	TRBJ1-6	NA	NA	TGTGCCAGCAGCCCCCGGGGGGAAGGGAATTCACCCCTCCACTTT	CASSPRGEGNSPLHF
TRBV7-9	TRBJ2-1	NA	NA	TGTGCCAGCAGCTTAGTCGGGGAGGCCTACAATGAGCAGTTCTTC	CASSLVGEAYNEQFF
TRBV7-9	TRBJ1-4	TRBD1	NA	TGTGCCAGCAGCCTTCTTGGACAGGGGGGAAATGAAAAACTGTTTTTT	CASSLLGQGGNEKLFF
TRBV5-5	TRBJ2-3	NA	NA	TGTGCCAGCAGCTTGGAGCCGGGGAGTGGGGTCACAGATACGCAGTATTTT	CASSLEPGSGVTDTQYF
TRBV19	TRBJ2-7	NA	NA	TGTGCCAGTAGTAAGAGTGCTTCCTACGAGCAGTACTTC	CASSKSASYEQYF
TRBV19	TRBJ1-1	TRBD1	once	TGTGCCAGTAGTATACCGCCGGGACAGAGAAGTAACACTGAAGCTTTCTTT	CASSIPPGQRSNTEAFF
TRBV19	TRBJ1-2	NA	NA	TGTGCCAGCGCGGGGGGGACGGAGGCATCCAACTATGGCTACACCTTC	CASAGGTEASNYGYTF
TRBV19	TRBJ2-5	TRBD1	NA	TGTGCCAGTAGTAATCGGACAGGGGTGGACCAAGAGACCCAGTACTTC	CASSNRTGVDQETQYF
TRBV11-2	TRBJ1-2	NA	NA	TGTGCCAGCAGCTCCCTTCAAAGGGGCAGGGCGGGCTACACCTTC	CASSSLQRGRAGYTF
TRBV7-9	TRBJ2-1	TRBD1	NA	TGTGCCAGCAGCTTAGGGACAGGGGGCTTTTACAATGAGCAGTTCTTC	CASSLGTGGFYNEQFF
TRBV4-2	TRBJ2-1	TRBD2	NA	TGTGCCAGCAGCCAAGATGGGGGGGCTAGCGGGAGACTCCTCAATGAGCAGTTCTTC	CASSQDGGASGRLLNEQFF
TRBV9	TRBJ2-7	NA	NA	TGTGCCAGCAGCCCCCAGGGAGGGGGACGGTACTACGAGCAGTACTTC	CASSPQGGGRYYEQYF
TRBV7-6	TRBJ1-6	TRBD1	NA	TGTGCCAGCAGCTTAGTCAAACCGGGACAGCTTAATTCACCCCTCCACTTT	CASSLVKPGQLNSPLHF
TRBV28	TRBJ1-4	NA	NA	TGTGCCAGCAGTCTCGACCCTGGAGATGAAAAACTGTTTTTT	CASSLDPGDEKLFF
TRBV5-1	TRBJ2-7	TRBD1	NA	TGCGCCAGCAGCTTACAGACAGGGTTATCCTACGAGCAGTACTTC	CASSLQTGLSYEQYF
TRBV28	TRBJ2-1	TRBD2	NA	TGTGCCAGCAGTTCTCGGACTAGCGGGATATATGAGCAGTTCTTC	CASSSRTSGIYEQFF
TRBV13	TRBJ2-1	TRBD2	NA	TGTGCCAGCAGCCCTACTAGCGGGATAGAAAATGAGCAGTTCTTC	CASSPTSGIENEQFF
TRBV27	TRBJ1-1	NA	NA	TGTGCCAGCAGTTTATTAGCCGGGGAAGGGACTGAAGCTTTCTTT	CASSLLAGEGTEAFF
TRBV29-1	TRBJ1-1	NA	NA	TGCAGCGTCGGAATGACAGTGGATGAAGCTTTCTTT	CSVGMTVDEAFF
TRBV28	TRBJ2-7	TRBD2	NA	TGTGCCAGCAGTCCGCTAGCGGGATTGAGCGAGCAGTACTTC	CASSPLAGLSEQYF
TRBV5-1	TRBJ2-1	TRBD1	NA	TGCGCCAGCAGCTTGAACGGACAGGGATCAAATGAGCAGTTCTTC	CASSLNGQGSNEQFF
TRBV7-9	TRBJ2-3	NA	NA	TGTGCCAGCAGCTTAGACGGGGGCACAGATACGCAGTATTTT	CASSLDGGTDTQYF
TRBV7-9	TRBJ2-1	TRBD2	NA	TGTGCCAGCAGCTTAAGGGCCTCAAGCGGGGACTACAATGAGCAGTTCTTC	CASSLRASSGDYNEQFF
TRBV6-1	TRBJ1-2	NA	NA	TGTGCCAGCAGGAGTCTTGACAGGCCGCATGGCTACACCTTC	CASRSLDRPHGYTF
TRBV2	TRBJ2-7	TRBD1	few	TGTGCCAGCAGCCGTTCCGGGACAGGGGGACGGCAGTACTTC	CASSRSGTGGRQYF
TRBV7-7	TRBJ2-3	TRBD1	NA	TGTGCCAGCAGCCCGGACAGGGGGTGGACAGATACGCAGTATTTT	CASSPDRGWTDTQYF
TRBV29-1	TRBJ1-3	TRBD1	NA	TGCAGCGGACGACAGGGTCACACCATATATTTT	CSGRQGHTIYF
TRBV27	TRBJ1-1	NA	once	TGTGCCAGCTCAGTGAGGGAGAACACTGAAGCTTTCTTT	CASSVRENTEAFF
TRBV19	TRBJ1-4	TRBD1	NA	TGTGCCAGTAGTATAACCCCGGGACAGGGGATTGGTGAAAAACTGTTTTTT	CASSITPGQGIGEKLFF
TRBV2	TRBJ2-3	NA	NA	TGTGCCAGCAGTGAAGCGTCACAGATTTCCACAGATACGCAGTATTTT	CASSEASQISTDTQYF
TRBV10-3	TRBJ2-7	TRBD1	NA	TGTGCCATCAGTGAGTCTTTAGGACAGGGGGCGGATGAGCAGTACTTC	CAISESLGQGADEQYF
TRBV11-2	TRBJ2-2	TRBD1	NA	TGTGCCAGCAGCTTATCAGGGGGATACACCGGGGAGCTGTTTTTT	CASSLSGGYTGELFF
TRBV25-1	TRBJ1-6	NA	NA	TGTGCCAGCAGTGGACTTGGATCGAGTTCACCCCTCCACTTT	CASSGLGSSSPLHF
TRBV7-9	TRBJ2-3	TRBD2	NA	TGTGCCAGCAGCTTAGACTACGGGACTAGCGTTGGAGATACGCAGTATTTT	CASSLDYGTSVGDTQYF
TRBV28	TRBJ2-7	NA	NA	TGTGCCAGCAGTTTACTATCCTACGAGCAGTACTTC	CASSLLSYEQYF
TRBV5-6	TRBJ1-1	TRBD1	NA	TGTGCCAGCACTTACAGGGGGGGCGCTGAAGCTTTCTTT	CASTYRGGAEAFF
TRBV2	TRBJ2-2	TRBD1	NA	TGTGCCAGCAGACCCACAGGGGGTTGGTCCGGGGAGCTGTTTTTT	CASRPTGGWSGELFF
TRBV5-4	TRBJ2-2	TRBD1	NA	TGTGCCAGCAGCCCTGGCGTTCCCGGGACAGGTTTAACCGGGGAGCTGTTTTTT	CASSPGVPGTGLTGELFF
TRBV6-5	TRBJ2-7	TRBD1	NA	TGTGCCAGCAGCGGGACAGGGGGCCACGAGCAGTACTTC	CASSGTGGHEQYF
TRBV6-5	TRBJ1-6	TRBD1	NA	TGTGCCAGCAGCCAGACAGGGGGCGGTGCACCCCTCCACTTT	CASSQTGGGAPLHF